This T cell receptor (beta chain) is from a study of PD-L1 blockade in urothelial cancer. About the research overall: The study recovered a median of roughly 140,000 T cells per blood sample. Study-level findings and limits: Better survival was predicted when blood TCR clonality before treatment fell below the median.

Per the germline V gene, CDR1 is MDHEN and CDR2 is SYDVKM. Trimming removed 0 bases from V and 6 bases from J, with 5 bases in between. This CDR3 contains 12 residues. TCR analog templates of synthetic origin were spiked into each PCR. The method was immunoSEQ multiplex PCR; TCRdb's version includes in-frame clones alone and lacks a portion of them. The table includes roughly 63,000 clones, around 81% detected once. With respect to this clone: As yet, its antigen is unknown.

Time point reported: pretreatment peripheral blood. The number of samples from each patient was between 1 and 8, taken pretreatment and on-treatment. The specimen comprised PBMCs, sampled around atezolizumab (anti-PD-L1) treatment. The rearrangement joins TRBV28 to TRBJ1-1; D is uncertain. The sequence came from a man in his sixties or seventies with urothelial cancer. CDR3 loop: CASSLWAAEAFF. The CDR3 DNA sequence: TGTGCCAGCAGTTTATGGGCCGCTGAAGCTTTCTTT.